This T cell receptor (beta chain) was sequenced during a study of T cell responses to AZD1222 COVID-19 vaccine. Whole-study findings and limits: Donors skewed white British and female; clonal diversity was possibly underestimated.

Clones were read by immunoSEQ multiplex PCR, and TCRdb kept only the in-frame ones, dropping some. The data show roughly 150,000 clones, with around 88% seen just once and approximately 0.97% held by the top ten. The V gene's germline CDR1 is LGHNT and CDR2 FRNRAP. The ends lost 5 bases at V and 4 bases at J; junction bases unmatched: 8. The CDR3 loop spans 15 amino acids. A note on this clone: As yet, its antigen is unknown.

The sequencing here drew on peripheral blood, taken 28 days after the second AZD1222 dose. The chain carries TRBV12-5 and TRBJ1-1; 9 positions match TRBD1. This clonotype was sampled from an adult who received the AZD1222 COVID-19 vaccine. The CDR3 region is CASGLAGTGPTEAFF. CDR3 bases: TGTGCTAGTGGTCTCGCCGGGACAGGGCCCACTGAAGCTTTCTTT.